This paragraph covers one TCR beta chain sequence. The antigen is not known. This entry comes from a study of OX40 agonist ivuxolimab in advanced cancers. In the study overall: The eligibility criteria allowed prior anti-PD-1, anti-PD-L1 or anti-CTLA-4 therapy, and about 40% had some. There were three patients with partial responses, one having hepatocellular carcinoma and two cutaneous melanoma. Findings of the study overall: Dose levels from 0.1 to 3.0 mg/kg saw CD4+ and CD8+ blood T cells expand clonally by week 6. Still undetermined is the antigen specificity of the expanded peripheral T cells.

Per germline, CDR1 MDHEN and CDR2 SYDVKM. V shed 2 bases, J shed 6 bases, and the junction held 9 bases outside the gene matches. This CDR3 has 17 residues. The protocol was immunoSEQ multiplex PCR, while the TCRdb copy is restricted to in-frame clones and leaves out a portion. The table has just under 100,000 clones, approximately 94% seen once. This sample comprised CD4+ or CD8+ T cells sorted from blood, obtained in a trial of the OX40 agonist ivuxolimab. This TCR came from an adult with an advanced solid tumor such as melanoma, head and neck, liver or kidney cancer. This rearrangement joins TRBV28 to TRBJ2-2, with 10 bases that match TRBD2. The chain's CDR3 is CASSLRGGSGRAGELFF. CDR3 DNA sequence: TGTGCCAGCAGTTTACGAGGGGGGAGCGGGAGGGCCGGGGAGCTGTTTTTT.